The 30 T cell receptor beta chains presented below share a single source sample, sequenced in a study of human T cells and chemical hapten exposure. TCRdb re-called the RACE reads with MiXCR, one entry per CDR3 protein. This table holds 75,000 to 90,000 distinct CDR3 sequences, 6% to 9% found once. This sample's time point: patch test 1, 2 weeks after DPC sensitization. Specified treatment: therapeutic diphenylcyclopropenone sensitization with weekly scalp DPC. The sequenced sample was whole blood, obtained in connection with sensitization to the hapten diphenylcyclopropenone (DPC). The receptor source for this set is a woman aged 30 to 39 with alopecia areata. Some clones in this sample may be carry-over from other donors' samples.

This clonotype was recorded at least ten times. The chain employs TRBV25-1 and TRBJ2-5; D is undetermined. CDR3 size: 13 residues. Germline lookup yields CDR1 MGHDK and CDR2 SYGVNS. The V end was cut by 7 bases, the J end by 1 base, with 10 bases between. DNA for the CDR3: TGTGCCAGCATGGCAGACGCCCAAGAGACCCAGTACTTC. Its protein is CASMADAQETQYF.

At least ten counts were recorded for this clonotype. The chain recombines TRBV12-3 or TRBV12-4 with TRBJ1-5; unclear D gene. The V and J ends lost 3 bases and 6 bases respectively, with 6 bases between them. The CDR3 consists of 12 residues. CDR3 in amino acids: CASSFSIQPQHF. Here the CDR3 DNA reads TGTGCCAGCAGTTTTTCGATTCAGCCCCAGCATTTT.

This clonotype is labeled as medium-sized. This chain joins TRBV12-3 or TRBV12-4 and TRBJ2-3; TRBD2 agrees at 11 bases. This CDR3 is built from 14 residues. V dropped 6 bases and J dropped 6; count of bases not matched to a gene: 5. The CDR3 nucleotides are TGTGCCAGCAGACTAGCGGGGGCGGCGGATACGCAGTATTTT. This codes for CASRLAGAADTQYF.

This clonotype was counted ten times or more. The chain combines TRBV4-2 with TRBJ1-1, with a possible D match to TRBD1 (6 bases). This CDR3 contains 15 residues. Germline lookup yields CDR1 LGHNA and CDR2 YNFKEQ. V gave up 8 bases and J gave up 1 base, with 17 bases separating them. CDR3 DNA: TGTGCCAGCGGAAAGGGGGGGTGGGGGAACACTGAAGCTTTCTTT. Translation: CASGKGGWGNTEAFF.

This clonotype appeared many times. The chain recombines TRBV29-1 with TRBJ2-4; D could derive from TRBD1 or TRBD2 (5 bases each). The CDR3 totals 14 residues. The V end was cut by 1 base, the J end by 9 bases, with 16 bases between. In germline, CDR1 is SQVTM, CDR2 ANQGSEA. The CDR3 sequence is CSVEVWDGRSIQYF. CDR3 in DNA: TGCAGCGTTGAAGTTTGGGACGGCAGAAGCATTCAGTACTTC.

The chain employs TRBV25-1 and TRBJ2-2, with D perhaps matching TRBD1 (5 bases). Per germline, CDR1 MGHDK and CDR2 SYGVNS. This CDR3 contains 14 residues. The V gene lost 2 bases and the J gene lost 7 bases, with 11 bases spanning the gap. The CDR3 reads CASSEGRDVGELFF. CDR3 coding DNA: TGTGCCAGCAGTGAAGGCAGGGATGTCGGGGAGCTGTTTTTT.

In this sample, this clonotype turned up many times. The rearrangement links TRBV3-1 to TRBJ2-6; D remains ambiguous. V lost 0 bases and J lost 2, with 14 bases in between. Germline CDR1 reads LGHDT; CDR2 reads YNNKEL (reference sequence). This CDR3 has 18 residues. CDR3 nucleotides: TGTGCCAGCAGCCAAGATTCAATCGCGGAACCTGGGGCCAACGTCCTGACTTTC. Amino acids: CASSQDSIAEPGANVLTF.

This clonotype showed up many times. CDR3 region: CASSYRAAEAFF. CDR3 sequence (DNA): TGCGCCAGCAGTTACAGGGCGGCGGAAGCTTTCTTT. V gene TRBV10-2 combines with J gene TRBJ1-1, with a possible D match to TRBD1 (6 bases). The V and J ends lost 5 bases and 8 bases respectively, with 12 bases between them. This CDR3 is 12 amino acids long. Germline-derived CDR1 and CDR2 are WSHSY and SAAADI.

Here the CDR3 DNA reads TGTGCCAGCAGCTTTGGCGGGGGGTCCCATAGCACAGATACGCAGTATTTT. Translation gives CASSFGGGSHSTDTQYF. The chain carries TRBV7-8 and TRBJ2-3; 8 bases align to TRBD2. This CDR3 has 17 residues. The trim removed 3 bases at V and 0 bases at J, leaving 8 bases unmatched. Per the germline V gene, CDR1 is SGHVS and CDR2 is FQNEAQ.

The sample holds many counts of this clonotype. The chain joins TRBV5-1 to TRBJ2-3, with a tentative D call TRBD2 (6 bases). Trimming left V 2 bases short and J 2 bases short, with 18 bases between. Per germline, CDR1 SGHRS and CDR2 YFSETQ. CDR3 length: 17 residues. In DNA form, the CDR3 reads TGCGCCAGCAGCTTCATAGGCGGGACTCCTTTCACAGATACGCAGTATTTT. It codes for CASSFIGGTPFTDTQYF.

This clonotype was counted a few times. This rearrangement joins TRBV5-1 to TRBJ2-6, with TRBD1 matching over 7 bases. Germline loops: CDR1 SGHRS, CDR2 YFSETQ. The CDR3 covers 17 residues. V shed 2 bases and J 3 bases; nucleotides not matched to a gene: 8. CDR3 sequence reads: CASSLKTGNDGANVLTF. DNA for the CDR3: TGCGCCAGCAGCTTAAAGACAGGGAATGATGGGGCCAACGTCCTGACTTTC. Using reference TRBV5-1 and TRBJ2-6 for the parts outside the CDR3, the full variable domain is KAGVTQTPRYLIKTRGQQVTLSCSPISGHRSVSWYQQTPGQGLQFLFEYFSETQRNKGNFPGRFSGRQFSNSRSEMNVSTLELGDSALYLCASSLKTGNDGANVLTFGAGSRLTVL.

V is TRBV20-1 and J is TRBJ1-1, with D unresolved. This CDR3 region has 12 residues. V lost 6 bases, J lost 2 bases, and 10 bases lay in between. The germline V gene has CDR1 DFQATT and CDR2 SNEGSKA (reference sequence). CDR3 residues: CSARVFNTEAFF. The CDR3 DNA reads TGCAGTGCACGGGTTTTCAACACTGAAGCTTTCTTT.

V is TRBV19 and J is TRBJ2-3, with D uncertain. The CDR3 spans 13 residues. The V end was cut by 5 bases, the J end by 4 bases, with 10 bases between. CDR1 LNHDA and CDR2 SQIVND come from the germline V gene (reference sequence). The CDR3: CASSGWGSDTQYF. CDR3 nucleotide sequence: TGTGCCAGTAGTGGTTGGGGTTCAGATACGCAGTATTTT.

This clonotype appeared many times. The CDR3 reads CASSYPSGGGEQFF. CDR3 bases: TGTGCCAGCAGTTACCCTAGCGGGGGAGGGGAGCAGTTCTTC. The chain couples TRBV12-3 or TRBV12-4 to TRBJ2-1; 10 bases line up with TRBD2. The length of the CDR3 is 14 residues. J was trimmed by 10 bases and V by 4 bases; bases with no gene match: 7.

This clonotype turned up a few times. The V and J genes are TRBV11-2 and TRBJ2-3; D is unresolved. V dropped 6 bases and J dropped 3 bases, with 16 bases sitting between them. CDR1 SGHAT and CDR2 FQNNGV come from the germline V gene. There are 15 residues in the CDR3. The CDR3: CASRRRQQFTDTQYF. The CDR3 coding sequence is TGTGCCAGCAGAAGGCGGCAGCAATTTACAGATACGCAGTATTTT.

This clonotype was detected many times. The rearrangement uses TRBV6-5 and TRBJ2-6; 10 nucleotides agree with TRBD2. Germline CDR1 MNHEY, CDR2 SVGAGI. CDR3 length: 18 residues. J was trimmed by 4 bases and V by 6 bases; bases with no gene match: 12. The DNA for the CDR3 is TGTGCCAGCAGCCCCGGGAGCGGGGGGGCGAGAGGGGCCAACGTCCTGACTTTC. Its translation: CASSPGSGGARGANVLTF.

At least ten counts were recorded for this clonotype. This chain's CDR3 is CAWSDVDEQFF. DNA of the CDR3: TGTGCCTGGAGTGACGTGGATGAGCAGTTCTTC. The rearrangement joins TRBV30 to TRBJ2-1; D not certain. CDR3 length: 11 amino acids. Germline CDR1 and CDR2: GTSNPN and SVGIG (reference sequence). Trimming pared 1 base from V and 8 bases from J, leaving 6 bases between.

The CDR3 DNA sequence: TGTGCCAGCAATAAGGCAGGGGGCTCTGGCTACACCTTC. The encoded protein is CASNKAGGSGYTF. V and J are TRBV9 and TRBJ1-2, with 8 bases lining up with TRBD1. V trimming: 6 bases; J trimming: 7 bases; junction bases outside the gene matches: 8. In germline, CDR1 is SGDLS, CDR2 YYNGEE. The CDR3 sequence is 13 residues long. Drawing the rest from reference TRBV9 and TRBJ1-2, the complete variable domain is DSGVTQTPKHLITATGQRVTLRCSPRSGDLSVYWYQQSLDQGLQFLIQYYNGEERAKGNILERFSAQQFPDLHSELNLSSLELGDSALYFCASNKAGGSGYTFGSGTRLTVV.

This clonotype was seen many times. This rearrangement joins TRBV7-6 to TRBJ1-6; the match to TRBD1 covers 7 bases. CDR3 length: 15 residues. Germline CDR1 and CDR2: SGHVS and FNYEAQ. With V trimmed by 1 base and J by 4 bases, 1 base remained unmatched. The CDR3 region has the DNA TGTGCCAGCAGCTTAGGGACAGGTTATAATTCACCCCTCCACTTT. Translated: CASSLGTGYNSPLHF.

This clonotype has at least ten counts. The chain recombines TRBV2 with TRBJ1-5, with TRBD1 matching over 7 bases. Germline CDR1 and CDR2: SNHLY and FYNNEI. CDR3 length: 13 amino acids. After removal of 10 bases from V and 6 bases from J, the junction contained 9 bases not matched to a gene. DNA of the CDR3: TGTGCCACCCGGCAAGGGGGCGGTCAGCCCCAGCATTTT. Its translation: CATRQGGGQPQHF.

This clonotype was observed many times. The CDR3 here is CASSARGLAWGHEQYF. CDR3 DNA sequence: TGTGCCAGCAGCGCCCGGGGACTAGCGTGGGGGCACGAGCAGTACTTC. The rearrangement joins TRBV11-2 to TRBJ2-7; 10 bases match TRBD2. The CDR3 is made up of 16 amino acids. The ends lost 5 bases at V and 5 bases at J; junction bases unmatched: 12. CDR1 is SGHAT and CDR2 is FQNNGV in the germline V gene.

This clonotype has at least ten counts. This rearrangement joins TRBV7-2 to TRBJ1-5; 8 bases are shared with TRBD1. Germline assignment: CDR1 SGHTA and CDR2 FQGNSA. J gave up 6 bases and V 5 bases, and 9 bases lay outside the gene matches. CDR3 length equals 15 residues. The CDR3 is CASSPDRGVGQPQHF. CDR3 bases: TGTGCCAGCAGCCCAGACAGGGGAGTCGGTCAGCCCCAGCATTTT.

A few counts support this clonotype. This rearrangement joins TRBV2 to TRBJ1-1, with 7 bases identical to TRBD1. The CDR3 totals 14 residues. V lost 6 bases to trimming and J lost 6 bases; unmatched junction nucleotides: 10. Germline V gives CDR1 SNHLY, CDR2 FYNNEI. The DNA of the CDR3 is TGTGCCAGCAGACGGTCGGGACAGCGGGCTGAAGCTTTCTTT. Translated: CASRRSGQRAEAFF.

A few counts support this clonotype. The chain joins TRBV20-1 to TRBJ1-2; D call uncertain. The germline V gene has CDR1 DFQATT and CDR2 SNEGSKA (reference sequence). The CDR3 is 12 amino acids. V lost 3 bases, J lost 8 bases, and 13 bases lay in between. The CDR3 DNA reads TGCAGTGCTAGGTGGGCTTCCGTCGGCTACACCTTC. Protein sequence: CSARWASVGYTF.

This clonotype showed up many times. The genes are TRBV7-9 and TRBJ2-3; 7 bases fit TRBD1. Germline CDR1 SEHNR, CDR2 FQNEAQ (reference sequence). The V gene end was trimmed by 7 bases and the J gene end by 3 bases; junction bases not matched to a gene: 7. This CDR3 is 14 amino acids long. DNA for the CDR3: TGTGCCAGCAACCCAACAGGGGTGACAGATACGCAGTATTTT. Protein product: CASNPTGVTDTQYF.

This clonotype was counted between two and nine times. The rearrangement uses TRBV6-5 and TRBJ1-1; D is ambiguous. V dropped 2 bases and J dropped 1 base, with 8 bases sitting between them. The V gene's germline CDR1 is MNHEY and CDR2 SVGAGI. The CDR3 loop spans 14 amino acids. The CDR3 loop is CASSYGRSNTEAFF. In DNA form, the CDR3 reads TGTGCCAGCAGTTACGGGCGATCGAACACTGAAGCTTTCTTT.

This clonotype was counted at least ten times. This CDR3 is CASSLPDREGEAFF. As DNA, the CDR3 is TGTGCCAGCTCACTCCCAGACAGGGAGGGTGAAGCTTTCTTT. This chain links TRBV18 with TRBJ1-1; TRBD1 aligns across 7 bases. In germline, CDR1 is KGHSH, CDR2 LQKENI. V dropped 4 bases and J dropped 7; count of bases not matched to a gene: 9. The CDR3 runs to 14 residues.

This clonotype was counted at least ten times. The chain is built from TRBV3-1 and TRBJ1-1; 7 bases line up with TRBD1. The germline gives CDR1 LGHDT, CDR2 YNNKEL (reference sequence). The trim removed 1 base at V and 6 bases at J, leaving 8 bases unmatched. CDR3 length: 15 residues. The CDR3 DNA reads TGTGCCAGCAGCCAAGTTTCTGGGACAGCTCCTGAAGCTTTCTTT. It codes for CASSQVSGTAPEAFF.

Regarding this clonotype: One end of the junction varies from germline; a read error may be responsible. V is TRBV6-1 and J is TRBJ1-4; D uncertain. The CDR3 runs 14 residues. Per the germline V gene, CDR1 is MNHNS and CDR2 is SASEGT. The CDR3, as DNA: TGTGCCAGCAGGGAAGGGATGGTGGGCGAAAAACTGTTTTTT. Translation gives CASREGMVGEKLFF.

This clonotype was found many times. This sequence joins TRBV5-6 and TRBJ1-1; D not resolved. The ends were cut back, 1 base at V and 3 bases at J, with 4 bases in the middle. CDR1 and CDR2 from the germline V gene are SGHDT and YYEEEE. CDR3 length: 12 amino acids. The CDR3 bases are TGTGCCAGCAGCTTGTGGGACACTGAAGCTTTCTTT. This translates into CASSLWDTEAFF.